This T cell receptor beta chain was documented in a study of T cell clonality in common variable immunodeficiency. Sequenced by immunoSEQ multiplex PCR; TCRdb stores in-frame clones only, minus some. This record lists some 28,000 clones, none seen once only, and the top ten clones contain around an eighth. This clone came up many times. The read terminates 3 residues ahead of where the CDR3 ends, so the germline J gene completes it. V dropped 0 bases and J dropped 6 bases, with 12 bases sitting between them. The CDR3 has 15 residues. In germline, CDR1 is LGHNA, CDR2 YNFKEQ. Caucasian heritage predominated among both patients and controls. Each donor provided about 4.5 to 8.5 ml of heparinized whole blood.

The receptor comes from a person aged 18 to 70 in good health. What was sequenced was peripheral blood mononuclear cells. This sequence joins TRBV4-2 and TRBJ1-5, with D possibly TRBD1 on 5 matching bases. The CDR3 sequence: CASSQDRVDGQPQHF. The CDR3 DNA, read in part, is TGTGCCAGCAGCCAAGACAGGGTGGATGGTCAGCCC.